Below, 25 T cell receptor beta chains from the same sample are listed, as sequenced in a study of T cell responses to AZD1222 COVID-19 vaccine. The table came from immunoSEQ multiplex PCR; TCRdb's copy has only in-frame clones and leaves some out. Among more than 110,000 clones, about nine tenths were seen once, and the ten largest hold around 3.6%. Specimen: peripheral blood, collected on day 0 of AZD1222 vaccination. The receptors were gathered from an adult in good health.

The J gene is TRBJ2-6, the V gene TRBV11-3; 9 bases map to TRBD1. The length of the CDR3 is 18 residues. The J segment lost 1 base and the V segment lost 6 bases, leaving 10 bases of the junction unmatched. From germline, CDR1 is SGHNT and CDR2 YENEEA. The CDR3 DNA is TGTGCCAGCAGGCCGGGGACAGGGAAACTTTCTGGGGCCAACGTCCTGACTTTC. Protein sequence: CASRPGTGKLSGANVLTF.

The chain carries TRBV3-1 (or the pseudogene TRBV3-2) and TRBJ1-2, with a tentative D call TRBD1 (5 bases). The CDR3 has 17 amino acids. V dropped 0 bases and J dropped 4 bases, with 18 bases sitting between them. Germline V gene sequence: CDR1 LGHDT, CDR2 YNNKEL (reference sequence). In nucleotides, the CDR3 is TGTGCCAGCAGCCAAGAGGGGCTCCTGGGCCTGATCTATGGCTACACCTTC. Translation: CASSQEGLLGLIYGYTF.

The V call is TRBV11-2, the J call TRBJ2-1; D is uncertain. The germline gives CDR1 SGHAT, CDR2 FQNNGV. The V gene lost 2 bases and the J gene lost 4 bases, with 12 bases spanning the gap. The CDR3 runs to 15 residues. Here the CDR3 DNA reads TGTGCCAGCAGCTTAAGATGGCAGGTTTACAATGAGCAGTTCTTC. This translates into CASSLRWQVYNEQFF.

J is TRBJ2-1 and V is TRBV23-1; 11 bases are shared with TRBD2. TRBV23-1 is an ORF, with its function uncertain. The J segment lost 6 bases and the V segment lost 4 bases, leaving 8 bases of the junction unmatched. This CDR3 comprises 16 residues. Here the CDR3 reads CASSRSGTSGSNEQFF. For the CDR3, the DNA is TGCGCCAGCAGTCGATCCGGGACTAGCGGCTCCAATGAGCAGTTCTTC.

V usage is TRBV19 and J usage is TRBJ1-2; TRBD1 might be the D (5 bases). Trimming stripped 3 bases from V and 6 bases from J, with 17 bases between. Germline assignment: CDR1 LNHDA and CDR2 SQIVND (reference sequence). The CDR3 is made up of 15 amino acids. CDR3 loop: CASSIGGGSPNGYTF. The CDR3 DNA sequence: TGTGCCAGTAGTATCGGGGGGGGTTCCCCGAATGGCTACACCTTC.

The genes are TRBV4-1 and TRBJ1-1, with D hard to call. The germline CDR1 and CDR2 sequences are MGHRA and YSYEKL. This CDR3 is built from 14 residues. The V and J ends lost 1 base and 3 bases respectively, with 9 bases between them. The CDR3 loop is CASSQGVGDTEAFF. The CDR3 bases are TGCGCCAGCAGCCAAGGGGTTGGTGACACTGAAGCTTTCTTT.

The V gene is TRBV7-2, the J gene TRBJ2-5; D might be TRBD2 (5 bases). The CDR3 extends over 18 amino acids. Trimming pared 5 bases from V and 3 bases from J, leaving 25 bases between. The germline V gene encodes CDR1 SGHTA and CDR2 FQGNSA. The CDR3, as DNA: TGTGCCAGCAGCCCTCTTATTCGACATCACCGAGGGAAAGAGACCCAGTACTTC. Translation: CASSPLIRHHRGKETQYF.

J is TRBJ1-1 and V is TRBV3-1 (or the pseudogene TRBV3-2), with unresolved D. V gave up 1 base and J gave up 1 base, with 7 bases separating them. This CDR3 contains 14 residues. Germline V gives CDR1 LGHDT, CDR2 YNNKEL (reference sequence). Here the CDR3 DNA reads TGTGCCAGCAGCCAAGGGACGGAGAACACTGAAGCTTTCTTT. Its protein is CASSQGTENTEAFF.

This clone came up once. The rearrangement uses TRBV20-1 and TRBJ2-3; unclear D gene. The CDR3 contains 11 residues. Germline V gene sequence: CDR1 DFQATT, CDR2 SNEGSKA (reference sequence). Trimming took off 4 bases at V and 6 bases at J, with 8 bases between the two ends. The CDR3 loop reads CSANLPDTQYF. As DNA, the CDR3 is TGCAGTGCTAATCTCCCGGATACGCAGTATTTT.

The V call is TRBV11-2, the J call TRBJ1-5; D is uncertain. Per germline, CDR1 SGHAT and CDR2 FQNNGV. The germline V and J ends were trimmed by 1 base and 9 bases, with 10 bases remaining between them. The CDR3 length is 13 residues. In DNA, the CDR3 is TGTGCCAGCAGCTTAGGAGGGTTTGGGCCCCAGCATTTT. Amino acids: CASSLGGFGPQHF.

Here the CDR3 reads CSVGWGYGYTF. In DNA, the CDR3 is TGCAGCGTTGGGTGGGGCTATGGCTACACCTTC. This rearrangement joins TRBV29-1 to TRBJ1-2, with no clear D. The V gene lost 4 bases and the J gene lost 4 bases, with 7 bases spanning the gap. Germline V gene data show CDR1 as SQVTM and CDR2 as ANQGSEA. This CDR3 has 11 residues.

For the CDR3, the DNA is TGTGCCAGCAGCCTCCAGACAGCGAACACTGAAGCTTTCTTT. This codes for CASSLQTANTEAFF. This rearrangement joins TRBV7-9 to TRBJ1-1, with a weak D call TRBD1 (5 bases). Germline V lookup: CDR1 SEHNR, CDR2 FQNEAQ (reference sequence). Trimming left V 5 bases short and J 1 base short, with 11 bases between. The CDR3 length is 14 residues. The whole variable domain, filled in from reference TRBV7-9 and TRBJ1-1, reads DTGVSQNPRHKITKRGQNVTFRCDPISEHNRLYWYRQTLGQGPEFLTYFQNEAQLEKSRLLSDRFSAERPKGSFSTLEIQRTEQGDSAMYLCASSLQTANTEAFFGQGTRLTVV.

The genes are TRBV2 and TRBJ2-5; 7 bases are a match to TRBD2. V gave up 5 bases and J gave up 1 base; unmatched junction bases: 10. The CDR3 is made up of 16 amino acids. Germline CDR1 SNHLY, CDR2 FYNNEI. The DNA for the CDR3 is TGTGCCAGCAGTACCCTAGCAGGGAGGGCCCAAGAGACCCAGTACTTC. It codes for CASSTLAGRAQETQYF.

CDR3 nucleotides: TGTGCCATCAGTGGTGGAAACGCACGGGACACTGAAGCTTTCTTT. It codes for CAISGGNARDTEAFF. The J gene is TRBJ1-1, the V gene TRBV10-3; D is undetermined. The germline V gene encodes CDR1 ENHRY and CDR2 SYGVKD. Trimming left V 4 bases short and J 3 bases short, with 15 bases between. There are 15 residues in the CDR3.

V is TRBV7-2 and J is TRBJ1-5; perhaps TRBD1 as D (6 bases). Germline assignment: CDR1 SGHTA and CDR2 FQGNSA. V lost 6 bases and J 0 bases, leaving 12 bases between the germline ends. This CDR3 is built from 15 residues. For the CDR3, the DNA is TGTGCCAGCAGGAGGACAGTTTATAGCAATCAGCCCCAGCATTTT. Amino acid sequence: CASRRTVYSNQPQHF.

This chain connects TRBV6-5 to TRBJ2-7; D gene uncertain. V lost 6 bases and J 0 bases, leaving 6 bases between the germline ends. Germline V gene sequence: CDR1 MNHEY, CDR2 SVGAGI. There are 12 residues in the CDR3. The CDR3 nucleotides read TGTGCCAGCAGACAACTCTCCTACGAGCAGTACTTC. Encoded protein: CASRQLSYEQYF.

This clone was observed a single time. Other DNA sequences of this sample code for an identical CDR3. This chain links TRBV4-3 with TRBJ2-6, with D perhaps matching TRBD2 (5 bases). The V end lost 0 bases, the J end lost 4 bases, and 10 bases lay between the germline ends. The CDR3 loop spans 16 amino acids. CDR1 and CDR2 (germline): LGHNA, YSLEER. CDR3 nucleotides: TGCGCCAGCAGCCAAGAGACGGGATCCGGGGCCAACGTCCTGACTTTC. Protein: CASSQETGSGANVLTF.

Comment on this clone: The junction differs from germline at one of its ends, possibly a read error. The chain carries TRBV19 and TRBJ1-2; D is possibly TRBD1 (6 bases). This CDR3 has 15 residues. From germline, CDR1 is LNHDA and CDR2 SQIVND (reference sequence). CDR3 sequence: CATSQGRLSKYGYTF. The DNA of the CDR3 is TGTGCCACTTCACAGGGCAGGCTGTCTAAGTATGGCTACACCTTC.

This clone was counted a single time. V and J are TRBV6-5 and TRBJ1-4; D is possibly TRBD1 (5 bases). The CDR3 length is 14 residues. Germline V gene data show CDR1 as MNHEY and CDR2 as SVGAGI. The V gene lost 2 bases and the J gene lost 2 bases, with 6 bases spanning the gap. In nucleotides, the CDR3 is TGTGCCAGCAGTTACGGGGGGACTAATGAAAAACTGTTTTTT. Its translation is CASSYGGTNEKLFF.

This rearrangement joins TRBV2 to TRBJ1-5, with D maybe TRBD1 (5 bases). Germline CDR1 is SNHLY and CDR2 is FYNNEI. The CDR3 totals 14 residues. With 2 bases removed from V and 5 bases from J, the gap between germline ends came to 10 bases. The chain's CDR3 is CASSEILGHQPQHF. CDR3 coding DNA: TGTGCCAGCAGTGAAATCTTGGGGCATCAGCCCCAGCATTTT.

The J gene is TRBJ2-3, the V gene TRBV7-2; D is undetermined. The CDR3 is 12 amino acids. V shed 1 base and J shed 6 bases, with 5 bases lying between them. CDR1 and CDR2 (germline): SGHTA, FQGNSA. CDR3 residues: CASSLDRDTQYF. CDR3 sequence (DNA): TGTGCCAGCAGCTTAGATCGGGATACGCAGTATTTT. The variable domain in full, completed from reference TRBV7-2 and TRBJ2-3, reads GAGVSQSPSNKVTEKGKDVELRCDPISGHTALYWYRQSLGQGLEFLIYFQGNSAPDKSGLPSDRFSAERTGGSVSTLTIQRTQQEDSAVYLCASSLDRDTQYFGPGTRLTVL.

Written as DNA, the CDR3 is TGTGCCAGCAGTGAAGCGCTTGGGGGGGGCACAGATACGCAGTATTTT. Translated: CASSEALGGGTDTQYF. The chain joins TRBV2 to TRBJ2-3; 7 bases are a match to TRBD2. Germline CDR1 is SNHLY and CDR2 is FYNNEI. J was trimmed by 1 base and V by 0 bases; bases with no gene match: 4. The CDR3 runs to 16 residues.

CDR3 region: CASSLSPLRVQETQYF. The CDR3, as DNA: TGTGCCAGCAGCCTCTCCCCTTTGCGGGTTCAAGAGACCCAGTACTTC. This chain joins TRBV5-4 and TRBJ2-5; perhaps TRBD2 as D (5 bases). The V gene lost 4 bases and the J gene lost 2 bases, with 18 bases spanning the gap. Germline assignment: CDR1 SGHNT and CDR2 YYREEE (reference sequence). This CDR3 region has 16 residues.

The CDR3 DNA is TGTGCCAGCAGAGAGGCAGGGGGCTGGGACTATGGCTACACCTTC. Amino acid sequence: CASREAGGWDYGYTF. This sequence joins TRBV27 and TRBJ1-2, with 8 bases aligning to TRBD1. The germline gives CDR1 MNHEY, CDR2 SMNVEV (reference sequence). The V and J ends lost 6 bases and 3 bases, in that order; junction bases with no gene match: 9. The CDR3 spans 15 residues.

V gene TRBV11-3 combines with J gene TRBJ1-5; 8 bases align to TRBD1. The CDR3 extends over 14 amino acids. V shed 8 bases and J 5 bases; nucleotides not matched to a gene: 8. Germline CDR1 SGHNT, CDR2 YENEEA. CDR3 in amino acids: CASAKDRGDQPQHF. The CDR3 DNA is TGTGCCAGCGCCAAAGACAGGGGTGATCAGCCCCAGCATTTT.